What follows are 8 T cell receptor beta chains derived from one specimen sequenced in a study of a mutant IDH1 vaccine in newly diagnosed glioma. Regarding time point: baseline, week 1 (first vaccination visit). Treatment specified: pre-vaccination baseline after standard-of-care therapy. Only in-frame clones appear in the TCRdb table, and some are missing; sequencing was by immunoSEQ multiplex PCR. This sample has over 75,000 clones, with about 80% found just once. The sequenced sample was PBMCs, obtained from a glioma patient treated with radiotherapy, temozolomide or both. The receptors stem from a man in his forties with glioma.

J is TRBJ1-2 and V is TRBV9, with unresolved D. The CDR3 is 15 residues long. Germline CDR1 SGDLS, CDR2 YYNGEE. With 0 bases removed from V and 0 bases from J, the gap between germline ends came to 9 bases. DNA of the CDR3: TGTGCCAGCAGCGTAGAAGGGAAAGCTAACTATGGCTACACCTTC. This encodes CASSVEGKANYGYTF.

This sequence joins TRBV4-2 and TRBJ2-3; 9 positions agree with TRBD2. Germline assignment: CDR1 LGHNA and CDR2 YNFKEQ. The CDR3 length is 17 residues. The junction had 10 bases not matched to a gene; V was cut back by 1 base and J by 5 bases. The CDR3 loop reads CASSQVRAGGRQDTQYF. CDR3 nucleotide sequence: TGTGCCAGCAGCCAAGTCAGAGCGGGGGGCCGCCAAGATACGCAGTATTTT.

This chain connects TRBV19 to TRBJ1-6; maybe TRBD1 (6 bases). V dropped 3 bases and J dropped 2 bases, with 14 bases sitting between them. The CDR3 covers 17 residues. Germline loops: CDR1 LNHDA, CDR2 SQIVND (reference sequence). DNA for the CDR3: TGTGCCAGTAGTATCTTCCAGGGGATGACCTATAATTCACCCCTCCACTTT. It codes for CASSIFQGMTYNSPLHF.

This clone has more than one count but fewer than ten. V usage is TRBV7-2 and J usage is TRBJ1-6; D is unclear. CDR3 length equals 14 residues. V lost 3 bases, J lost 5 bases, and 8 bases lay in between. CDR1 and CDR2 from the germline V gene are SGHTA and FQGNSA. The CDR3 DNA is TGTGCCAGCAGCTTGCAGCCGGATAATTCACCCCTCCACTTT. This encodes CASSLQPDNSPLHF.

The CDR3 DNA is TGCAGCGATCGACAGGGGGATGGCTACACCTTC. Protein product: CSDRQGDGYTF. The chain links TRBV29-1 to TRBJ1-2, with 9 bases matching TRBD1. The CDR3 is made up of 11 amino acids. After removal of 7 bases from V and 6 bases from J, the junction contained 3 bases not matched to a gene. The V gene's germline CDR1 is SQVTM and CDR2 ANQGSEA.

This clone was seen a few times. Additional DNA sequences in this sample encode the identical CDR3. The chain employs TRBV27 and TRBJ2-7; D perhaps matches TRBD2 (6 bases). V lost 5 bases and J 1 base, leaving 9 bases between the germline ends. Germline assignment: CDR1 MNHEY and CDR2 SMNVEV (reference sequence). This CDR3 has 13 residues. Written as DNA, the CDR3 is TGTGCCAGCAGTCGGGACTCATCCTACGAGCAGTACTTC. It yields the protein CASSRDSSYEQYF.

This clone was counted only a few times. The chain is built from TRBV9 and TRBJ2-1; 7 positions agree with TRBD1. Per the germline V gene, CDR1 is SGDLS and CDR2 is YYNGEE. The CDR3 is made up of 14 amino acids. V lost 4 bases, J lost 3 bases, and 4 bases stayed unmatched. The CDR3 region has the DNA TGTGCCAGCAGCAAGACAGGGTTCTACAATGAGCAGTTCTTC. Translation: CASSKTGFYNEQFF.

The chain employs TRBV4-2 and TRBJ2-1, with D uncertain. The CDR3 consists of 16 residues. The germline CDR1 and CDR2 sequences are LGHNA and YNFKEQ. V was cut by 5 bases and J by 5 bases, with 19 bases left in between. CDR3: CASSTRALIPNNEQFF. CDR3 DNA: TGTGCCAGCAGCACCCGGGCCCTAATTCCCAACAATGAGCAGTTCTTC.